This T cell receptor (beta chain) was identified in a study of blood T cell repertoires in COVID-19. Study processing details: For nucleated cells, counts were estimated from reference gene primer amplification. Assay used: immunoSEQ multiplex PCR; TCRdb lists only in-frame clones, some missing. V, J and clone size were drawn from that table, and D and trimming were deduced from the DNA. The sample contains tens of thousands of clones, about 88% of which appear only once. CDR3 size: 10 residues. The V gene's germline CDR1 is MRHNA and CDR2 SNTAGT. V lost 6 bases, J lost 6 bases, and 6 bases lay in between.

The receptor was derived from a man in his fifties with acute or convalescent COVID-19. Sequenced material: peripheral blood. This chain joins TRBV6-4 and TRBJ2-7; TRBD1 might be the D (6 bases). The CDR3 DNA sequence: TGTGCCAGCAGACAGGGCGAGCAGTACTTC. It yields the protein CASRQGEQYF.